These 29 T cell receptor beta chains were sequenced from one sample in a study of OX40 agonist ivuxolimab in advanced cancers. Sequencing used immunoSEQ multiplex PCR; TCRdb keeps in-frame clones, though not all of them. The sample shows around 70,000 clones, roughly nine tenths of them seen only once. This specimen consisted of CD4+ or CD8+ T cells sorted from blood, obtained in a trial of the OX40 agonist ivuxolimab. The source of these receptors is an adult with an advanced solid tumor such as melanoma, head and neck, liver or kidney cancer.

CDR3 coding DNA: TGCGCCAGCAGCTTGATTGCAAACACCGGGGAGCTGTTTTTT. The encoded protein is CASSLIANTGELFF. The genes are TRBV5-1 and TRBJ2-2; D is uncertain. CDR3 length: 14 amino acids. With 1 base removed from V and 2 bases from J, the gap between germline ends came to 6 bases. Germline V gives CDR1 SGHRS, CDR2 YFSETQ. Combining the CDR3 with reference TRBV5-1 and TRBJ2-2 gives the whole variable domain KAGVTQTPRYLIKTRGQQVTLSCSPISGHRSVSWYQQTPGQGLQFLFEYFSETQRNKGNFPGRFSGRQFSNSRSEMNVSTLELGDSALYLCASSLIANTGELFFGEGSRLTVL.

The V call is TRBV7-9, the J call TRBJ1-1, with D unclear. V lost 1 base, J lost 4 bases, and 7 bases lay in between. This CDR3 has 13 amino acids. Germline V CDR1 and CDR2: SEHNR, FQNEAQ (reference sequence). The CDR3, as DNA: TGTGCCAGCAGCTTAGAGGGCGTCACTGAAGCTTTCTTT. Encoded protein: CASSLEGVTEAFF.

Here the CDR3 reads CASSVDPGSVSPLHF. CDR3 in DNA: TGTGCCAGCAGCGTAGATCCAGGGAGTGTTTCACCCCTCCACTTT. The chain carries TRBV9 and TRBJ1-6; D is possibly TRBD1 (5 bases). The CDR3 extends over 15 amino acids. Germline V gives CDR1 SGDLS, CDR2 YYNGEE. With 0 bases removed from V and 9 bases from J, the gap between germline ends came to 13 bases.

The chain carries TRBV7-6 and TRBJ2-3; tentative D call: TRBD2 (6 bases). This CDR3 is 15 amino acids long. Trimming left V 0 bases short and J 6 bases short, with 13 bases between. Germline V lookup: CDR1 SGHVS, CDR2 FNYEAQ. In DNA form, the CDR3 reads TGTGCCAGCAGCTTAGCGTGGGGGGAGGCGGATACGCAGTATTTT. This encodes CASSLAWGEADTQYF.

The chain carries TRBV14 and TRBJ1-5; unclear D gene. V shed 6 bases and J shed 6 bases, with 12 bases lying between them. CDR1 SGHDN and CDR2 FVKESK come from the germline V gene. This CDR3 spans 13 amino acids. The CDR3 here is CASSQSALQPQHF. CDR3 DNA sequence: TGTGCCAGCAGTCAAAGCGCTCTTCAGCCCCAGCATTTT.

In DNA, the CDR3 is TGTGCCATCAGTGGGAAGAGCCTCGGCACCTACAATGAGCAGTTCTTC. The encoded protein is CAISGKSLGTYNEQFF. This sequence joins TRBV10-3 and TRBJ2-1, with no clear D. V was cut by 4 bases and J by 2 bases, with 15 bases left in between. Germline assignment: CDR1 ENHRY and CDR2 SYGVKD. There are 16 residues in the CDR3.

The rearrangement joins TRBV11-2 to TRBJ2-2; 7 nucleotides match TRBD2. Germline CDR1 SGHAT, CDR2 FQNNGV. The CDR3 is 15 amino acids. V dropped 5 bases and J dropped 5; count of bases not matched to a gene: 8. The CDR3 nucleotides are TGTGCCAGCAGCCCCGGGGAGGGGTGGACCGGGGAGCTGTTTTTT. Translated: CASSPGEGWTGELFF.

The chain uses TRBV4-1 and TRBJ2-5; 14 positions agree with TRBD2. Per germline, CDR1 MGHRA and CDR2 YSYEKL. CDR3 length: 16 amino acids. J was trimmed by 2 bases and V by 3 bases; bases with no gene match: 2. Here the CDR3 DNA reads TGCGCCAGCAGCCAGACTAGCGGGGGGGGGCAAGAGACCCAGTACTTC. Residues: CASSQTSGGGQETQYF.

The chain carries TRBV4-1 and TRBJ2-7; D not certain. The CDR3 length is 14 residues. Per germline, CDR1 MGHRA and CDR2 YSYEKL. Trimming pared 0 bases from V and 3 bases from J, leaving 9 bases between. The CDR3 region is CASSQDGWNYEQYF. CDR3 bases: TGCGCCAGCAGCCAAGACGGGTGGAACTACGAGCAGTACTTC.

J is TRBJ2-6 and V is TRBV19; TRBD2 matches 8 bases. V dropped 1 base and J dropped 4; count of bases not matched to a gene: 6. This CDR3 has 17 amino acids. Germline V CDR1 and CDR2: LNHDA, SQIVND (reference sequence). CDR3 amino acids: CASSIGGLARGANVLTF. The CDR3 coding sequence is TGTGCCAGTAGTATAGGCGGACTAGCTAGGGGGGCCAACGTCCTGACTTTC.

This chain joins TRBV18 and TRBJ2-5, with 7 bases lining up with TRBD1. The J call could be wrong; TRBJ2-7 is a better fit for the DNA end. Germline V CDR1 and CDR2: KGHSH, LQKENI. The CDR3 has 16 amino acids. CDR3 residues: CASSPTSGQRSYEQYF. CDR3 DNA: TGTGCCAGCTCACCAACCTCGGGACAGCGCTCCTACGAGCAGTACTTC.

The chain has TRBV19 and TRBJ2-5; TRBD1 matches 7 bases. J gave up 3 bases and V 6 bases, and 19 bases lay outside the gene matches. Germline V lookup: CDR1 LNHDA, CDR2 SQIVND (reference sequence). This CDR3 region has 18 residues. CDR3 in DNA: TGTGCCAGTAGCGCCTGGCCGTCAGCGACAGGGTTGAAAGAGACCCAGTACTTC. It yields the protein CASSAWPSATGLKETQYF. The whole variable domain, remainder taken from reference TRBV19 and TRBJ2-5, is DGGITQSPKYLFRKEGQNVTLSCEQNLNHDAMYWYRQDPGQGLRLIYYSQIVNDFQKGDIAEGYSVSREKKESFPLTVTSAQKNPTAFYLCASSAWPSATGLKETQYFGPGTRLLVL.

The chain employs TRBV6-1 and TRBJ1-5; no definite D call. This CDR3 is 13 amino acids long. Germline V gene data show CDR1 as MNHNS and CDR2 as SASEGT. V gave up 6 bases and J gave up 2 bases, with 8 bases separating them. CDR3 DNA: TGTGCCAGCAGGAGAGATCGCAATCAGCCCCAGCATTTT. It encodes CASRRDRNQPQHF.

The chain has TRBV28 and TRBJ2-7; D is uncertain. The germline V gene has CDR1 MDHEN and CDR2 SYDVKM. V dropped 3 bases and J dropped 6 bases, with 9 bases sitting between them. The CDR3 spans 12 residues. CDR3 sequence (DNA): TGTGCCAGCAGTTTGCCCGCAGGCGAGCAGTACTTC. Translation gives CASSLPAGEQYF.

The chain uses TRBV18 and TRBJ2-3; D is undetermined. CDR1 is KGHSH and CDR2 is LQKENI in the germline V gene. V lost 4 bases, J lost 1 base, and 6 bases lay in between. The CDR3 sequence is 13 residues long. The CDR3 DNA follows: TGTGCCAGCTCACTGGACCGCACAGATACGCAGTATTTT. This encodes CASSLDRTDTQYF.

This clone appeared a single time. The CDR3: CASRRDRANTEAFF. The CDR3 bases are TGTGCCAGCAGGCGGGACAGGGCGAACACTGAAGCTTTCTTT. This rearrangement joins TRBV27 to TRBJ1-1, with 9 bases aligning to TRBD1. The J segment lost 1 base and the V segment lost 6 bases, leaving 3 bases of the junction unmatched. The CDR3 runs to 14 residues. In germline, CDR1 is MNHEY, CDR2 SMNVEV (reference sequence).

V gene TRBV7-9 combines with J gene TRBJ1-5; 9 nucleotides line up with TRBD1. Germline CDR1 reads SEHNR; CDR2 reads FQNEAQ (reference sequence). Trimming removed 6 bases from V and 0 bases from J; junction bases left unmatched: 12. The CDR3 totals 18 residues. CDR3 region: CASRSLGTGLLSNQPQHF. CDR3 in DNA: TGTGCCAGCAGGTCCTTGGGGACAGGGCTGCTTAGCAATCAGCCCCAGCATTTT.

This sequence joins TRBV5-4 and TRBJ2-3, with 8 bases lining up with TRBD1. J was trimmed by 1 base and V by 3 bases; bases with no gene match: 4. The germline CDR1 and CDR2 sequences are SGHNT and YYREEE (reference sequence). This CDR3 is built from 15 residues. The CDR3 DNA reads as TGTGCCAGCAGCTCTCAGACAGGGGGCACAGATACGCAGTATTTT. Translated, it gives CASSSQTGGTDTQYF.

The gene calls are TRBV28 and TRBJ2-2; tentative D call: TRBD2 (6 bases). CDR3 size: 15 residues. In germline, CDR1 is MDHEN, CDR2 SYDVKM. Trimming removed 6 bases from V and 2 bases from J, with 13 bases in between. The CDR3 DNA reads as TGTGCCAGCAGCCGCGGGACGTATAACACCGGGGAGCTGTTTTTT. Residues: CASSRGTYNTGELFF.

This clone was seen once. The genes are TRBV18 and TRBJ2-2; maybe TRBD1 (5 bases). The CDR3 loop spans 14 amino acids. Trimming removed 3 bases from V and 4 bases from J, with 9 bases in between. Germline values: CDR1 KGHSH, CDR2 LQKENI. CDR3 amino acids: CASSPLRVTGELFF. In nucleotides, the CDR3 is TGTGCCAGCTCACCGCTCAGGGTCACCGGGGAGCTGTTTTTT.

The V call is TRBV19, the J call TRBJ2-7, with D possibly TRBD2 on 6 matching bases. This CDR3 contains 13 residues. Trimming cost V 10 bases and J 7 bases, with 20 bases left between them. Germline-derived CDR1 and CDR2 are LNHDA and SQIVND (reference sequence). CDR3 sequence (DNA): TGTGCCACCCGGGACTTACTTCTAGGGGAGCAGTACTTC. Residues: CATRDLLLGEQYF.

This clone has just one count. Other DNA sequences of this sample code for an identical CDR3. This chain connects TRBV19 to TRBJ1-2, with D possibly being TRBD1 (5 bases). The CDR3 is 15 amino acids. Trimming cost V 1 base and J 5 bases, with 14 bases left between them. Germline V gene data show CDR1 as LNHDA and CDR2 as SQIVND (reference sequence). DNA for the CDR3: TGTGCCAGTAGTATAGCCCGGGGACCATCATATGGCTACACCTTC. Encoded protein: CASSIARGPSYGYTF.

The chain has TRBV6-5 and TRBJ2-5; D unresolved. Deletions cut 4 bases from V and 2 bases from J, with 8 bases between. CDR3 length equals 13 residues. Germline V gene lookup returns CDR1 MNHEY and CDR2 SVGAGI. The CDR3 sequence: CASSWSFQETQYF. The CDR3 DNA reads TGTGCCAGCAGTTGGTCCTTTCAAGAGACCCAGTACTTC.

The chain recombines TRBV4-2 with TRBJ2-7, with TRBD1 matching 7 bases. In germline, CDR1 is LGHNA, CDR2 YNFKEQ. The CDR3 covers 15 residues. The V gene end was trimmed by 4 bases and the J gene end by 0 bases; junction bases not matched to a gene: 6. The CDR3: CASSLGTDDSYEQYF. CDR3 coding DNA: TGTGCCAGCAGCCTTGGGACAGACGACTCCTACGAGCAGTACTTC.

This clone appeared once. The rearrangement links TRBV4-1 to TRBJ2-5; TRBD2 is a possible D gene (6 bases). V was cut by 4 bases and J by 1 base, with 13 bases left in between. The length of the CDR3 is 15 residues. CDR1 and CDR2 from the germline V gene are MGHRA and YSYEKL. This CDR3 reads CASSPSRDFQETQYF. DNA for the CDR3: TGCGCCAGCAGCCCCTCGCGGGACTTCCAAGAGACCCAGTACTTC.

The V and J genes are TRBV5-1 and TRBJ2-7; D uncertain. CDR3 size: 13 residues. V was pared by 3 bases and J by 4 bases, with 11 bases between. Germline V gives CDR1 SGHRS, CDR2 YFSETQ. Here the CDR3 reads CASSSGAGYEQYF. CDR3 DNA: TGCGCCAGCAGCTCCGGCGCAGGATACGAGCAGTACTTC.

There are a few counts of this clone. The rearrangement joins TRBV5-4 to TRBJ2-5, with TRBD2 matching 8 bases. The CDR3 covers 16 residues. Germline CDR1 SGHNT, CDR2 YYREEE (reference sequence). V shed 4 bases, J shed 3 bases, and the junction held 11 bases outside the gene matches. CDR3 sequence reads: CASSLGSAGGEETQYF. The CDR3 bases are TGTGCCAGCAGCCTGGGGTCTGCGGGAGGCGAAGAGACCCAGTACTTC.

The V gene is TRBV7-2, the J gene TRBJ1-1, with D tentatively TRBD1 (5 bases). The CDR3 runs to 16 residues. Deletions cut 2 bases from V and 1 base from J, with 14 bases between. Looked up from germline, CDR1 is SGHTA and CDR2 is FQGNSA. Here the CDR3 reads CASSLSLGQGNTEAFF. The CDR3 region has the DNA TGTGCCAGCAGCTTATCGCTTGGTCAGGGGAACACTGAAGCTTTCTTT.

The genes are TRBV27 and TRBJ1-5, with unresolved D. The CDR3 spans 17 residues. Trimming took 2 bases from V and 1 from J, leaving 15 bases between them. Germline lookup yields CDR1 MNHEY and CDR2 SMNVEV (reference sequence). The CDR3 reads CASSLEPPLGSNQPQHF. The CDR3 bases are TGTGCCAGCAGTTTAGAACCCCCGTTGGGGAGCAATCAGCCCCAGCATTTT.